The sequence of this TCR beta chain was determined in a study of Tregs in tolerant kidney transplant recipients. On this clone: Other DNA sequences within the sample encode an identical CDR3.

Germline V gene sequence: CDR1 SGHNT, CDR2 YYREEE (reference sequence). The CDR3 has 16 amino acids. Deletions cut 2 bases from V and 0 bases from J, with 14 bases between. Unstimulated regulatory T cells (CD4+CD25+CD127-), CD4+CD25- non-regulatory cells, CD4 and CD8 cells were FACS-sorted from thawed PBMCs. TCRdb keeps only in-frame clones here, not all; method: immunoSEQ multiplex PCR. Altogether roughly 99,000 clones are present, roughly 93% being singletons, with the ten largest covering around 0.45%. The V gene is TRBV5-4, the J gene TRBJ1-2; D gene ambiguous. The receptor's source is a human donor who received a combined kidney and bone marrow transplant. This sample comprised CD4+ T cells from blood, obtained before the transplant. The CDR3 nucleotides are TGTGCCAGCAGCTTTGGAGCCCTGTCGGCTAACTATGGCTACACCTTC. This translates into CASSFGALSANYGYTF.